Below are 13 T cell receptor beta chains sequenced from a single sample in a study of T cells in Graves' hyperthyroidism and ophthalmopathy. Template material for amplifying TCR beta CDR3 regions consisted of RNA transcripts. RT-PCR in the first round (using the HTBI primer set) targeted the TCR CDR3. TCRdb analysed the multiplex PCR reads with MiXCR anew, one entry per CDR3 protein. The sample records fewer than 500,000 distinct CDR3 sequences, 14% to 15% being singletons. The sample taken for sequencing was blood. The receptor set was obtained from a man between 18 and 29 years old with Graves' ophthalmopathy.

Ten or more counts support this clonotype. The rearrangement joins TRBV28 to TRBJ1-5; weak D call: TRBD1 (5 bases). Germline values: CDR1 MDHEN, CDR2 SYDVKM. The CDR3 loop spans 16 amino acids. Trimming took off 6 bases at V and 0 bases at J, with 15 bases between the two ends. CDR3 protein: CASRDQGKDSNQPQHF. The CDR3 bases are TGTGCCAGCAGAGACCAGGGAAAGGATAGCAATCAGCCCCAGCATTTT.

This clonotype has ten or more counts. This chain joins TRBV12-5 and TRBJ1-5, with TRBD1 identical over 8 bases. CDR3 length equals 16 residues. Germline lookup yields CDR1 LGHNT and CDR2 FRNRAP. V lost 2 bases to trimming and J lost 2 bases; unmatched junction nucleotides: 5. As DNA, the CDR3 is TGTGCTAGTGGTTTGCCCGGGACAGGCCGCAATCAGCCCCAGCATTTT. Encoded protein: CASGLPGTGRNQPQHF.

This clonotype was seen many times. The chain employs TRBV11-1 and TRBJ2-3; 9 positions match TRBD2. Germline trimming cut 4 bases from V and 2 bases from J; bases unmatched to any gene: 10. There are 17 residues in the CDR3. Germline assignment: CDR1 SGHAT and CDR2 FQDESV (reference sequence). The CDR3 DNA is TGTGCCAGCAGCTCCGGTGGTAGCGGGGGTTCCACAGATACGCAGTATTTT. Encoded protein: CASSSGGSGGSTDTQYF.

The rearrangement uses TRBV7-2 and TRBJ2-7; 8 bases are shared with TRBD1. The CDR3 covers 14 residues. Trimming removed 5 bases from V and 3 bases from J; junction bases left unmatched: 6. Per germline, CDR1 SGHTA and CDR2 FQGNSA. In DNA form, the CDR3 reads TGTGCCAGCAGCCTCGACAGGGGTTACTACGAGCAGTACTTC. The encoded protein is CASSLDRGYYEQYF.

This clonotype has more than one count but fewer than ten. The V gene is TRBV9, the J gene TRBJ1-5, with TRBD1 identical over 7 bases. Germline CDR1 SGDLS, CDR2 YYNGEE. V lost 2 bases and J lost 4; bases outside the gene matches: 9. This CDR3 is 16 amino acids long. The CDR3 loop reads CASSVDPGQINQPQHF. The CDR3 DNA reads TGTGCCAGCAGCGTGGACCCGGGACAGATAAATCAGCCCCAGCATTTT.

In this sample, this clonotype turned up a few times. V and J are TRBV7-2 and TRBJ2-1, with TRBD2 matching 8 bases. Losses at the gene ends were 2 bases for V and 6 bases for J; bases not matched to a gene: 6. The CDR3 is made up of 15 amino acids. Germline V gene data show CDR1 as SGHTA and CDR2 as FQGNSA. CDR3 sequence reads: CASSLNGRAFNEQFF. In DNA, the CDR3 is TGTGCCAGCAGCTTAAACGGGAGGGCCTTCAATGAGCAGTTCTTC.

As to this clonotype: This may come from a read error, since a much larger clone is one base off. The chain employs TRBV7-9 and TRBJ1-5; D might be TRBD1 (5 bases). The CDR3 sequence is 15 residues long. Germline values: CDR1 SEHNR, CDR2 FQNEAQ (reference sequence). V was pared by 4 bases and J by 4 bases, with 14 bases between. The CDR3 region has the DNA TGTGCCAGCAGCTCGGGCAGGGAACGTAATCAGCCCCAGCATTTT. The encoded protein is CASSSGRERNQPQHF.

The rearrangement joins TRBV20-1 to TRBJ2-1; either TRBD1 or TRBD2 may supply D (6 bases each). Trimming removed 4 bases at V and 8 bases at J, with 15 bases between. The CDR3 runs to 13 residues. From germline, CDR1 is DFQATT and CDR2 SNEGSKA (reference sequence). CDR3 DNA sequence: TGCAGTGCTACGGGGGCCCGTCTCGATGAGCAGTTCTTC. Its protein product is CSATGARLDEQFF.

This clonotype showed up many times. V is TRBV30 and J is TRBJ2-3, with 10 positions matching TRBD1. Trimming removed 8 bases from V and 2 bases from J; junction bases left unmatched: 7. The CDR3 length is 14 residues. Germline values: CDR1 GTSNPN, CDR2 SVGIG (reference sequence). The CDR3 coding sequence is TGTGCCGGGCGACAGGGGGCGGTCACAGATACGCAGTATTTT. This translates into CAGRQGAVTDTQYF.

This clonotype was detected ten times or more. The gene calls are TRBV2 and TRBJ1-1; 7 bases are shared with TRBD1. Germline V gene lookup returns CDR1 SNHLY and CDR2 FYNNEI. Unmatched junction bases numbered 1, after V lost 3 bases and J lost 0 bases. The CDR3 contains 14 residues. The CDR3 protein is CASSETGLNTEAFF. The CDR3 DNA reads as TGTGCCAGCAGTGAGACAGGGTTGAACACTGAAGCTTTCTTT.

There are many counts of this clonotype. The chain uses TRBV2 and TRBJ2-5; 8 positions agree with TRBD2. The trim removed 7 bases at V and 6 bases at J, leaving 7 bases unmatched. The germline CDR1 and CDR2 sequences are SNHLY and FYNNEI. This CDR3 contains 13 residues. As DNA, the CDR3 is TGTGCCAGCATTGGGACTAGTAAACAGACCCAGTACTTC. It specifies CASIGTSKQTQYF.

Many counts were recorded for this clonotype. J is TRBJ1-4 and V is TRBV12-3 or TRBV12-4; D is ambiguous. CDR3 length: 14 residues. With 3 bases removed from V and 4 bases from J, the gap between germline ends came to 9 bases. CDR3 DNA sequence: TGTGCCAGCAGTTTCCTCAGCCATAATGAAAAACTGTTTTTT. The encoded protein is CASSFLSHNEKLFF.

At least ten counts were recorded for this clonotype. The chain joins TRBV6-1 to TRBJ2-1; TRBD2 matches 14 bases. Germline V gene data show CDR1 as MNHNS and CDR2 as SASEGT. The length of the CDR3 is 15 residues. V lost 4 bases and J lost 7; bases outside the gene matches: 3. CDR3 in DNA: TGTGCCAGCAGTGGCGGGACTAGCGGGAGTAATGAGCAGTTCTTC. This encodes CASSGGTSGSNEQFF.